This T cell receptor beta chain came from a study of blood T cells in healthy people across ages (dated by TCRdb to 2013 to 2016). Turning to the overall study: In model experiments, roughly one uniquely barcoded TCR beta cDNA molecule per two T cells was captured by template switching. The study measured age-related changes in TCR beta repertoire diversity using deep sequencing normalized with unique cDNA molecular identifiers. The donors were divided into four age groups: young (average around 15 years), middle-aged (approximately 41), aged (about 61) and long-lived (about 90). To avoid experimental bias, donors of different ages were spread randomly across the sequencing lanes. The study analyzed two additional independent replicas of 1 million unique cDNA reads from the same blood draw for two donors, one aged 18 to 30 and one aged 80 or older.

CDR1 SQVTM and CDR2 ANQGSEA were looked up in the germline V gene. The CDR3 runs 13 residues from the cysteine to the phenylalanine. The sequence is cut down to CDR3 DNA, 39 bases in frame from base 1. V is pared back by 3 bases and J by 8 bases, with 13 bases lying between the germline termini. Results and caveats for the whole study, not just this receptor: Estimates of total diversity based on one million sequenced T cells were considered lower bounds and underestimates. There was a strong correlation between observed TCR beta diversity and the percentage of naive T cells measured by flow cytometry. Compared with the aged group, more naive CD4+ T cells, fewer expanded clones and increased TCR diversity were shown by the long-lived group, suggesting age selection. As age increased, observed TCR beta diversity per million T cells dropped in a roughly linear way, and a significant reduction was already evident by age around 41. Conclusive comparison of naive and antigen-experienced compartments was prevented by the profiling of bulk unsorted PBMCs. Donor CMV infection status was unknown, potentially confounding age-related changes in expanded clonotypes.

Library generation was performed with 5' RACE. TCRdb records Illumina HiSeq 2500 as the sequencer. The second PCR ran for roughly 7 to 11 cycles and used a J-beta primer mix along with a sample-barcoded 5' primer. A unique molecular identifier was introduced onto each TCR beta cDNA molecule by a template-switch 5' adaptor carrying 12 random nucleotides. Each sample yielded at least 2.5 million CDR3-containing paired-end reads. All of the RNA was converted into first-strand cDNA using the Mint cDNA synthesis kit, with a TRBC-specific oligonucleotide serving as the primer. Following uracil-DNA glycosylase treatment, a first 18-cycle PCR with universal primers M1SS and BC2_uni_R was performed on all cDNA. In the source study's methods: For normalization, 1 million high-quality reads, each with a distinct molecular identifier, were randomly selected from each sample. Instead of being binned into consensus sequences, reads that shared molecular identifiers were thrown out. CDR3 identification, clonotype clustering and error correction used MiTCR with a Q25 quality threshold and the strictest error-elimination algorithm. A nonparametric unseen species model with Euler transformation was used to estimate a lower bound on total TCR beta diversity. TCRdb itself trimmed the public reads at Q25 with fastp, ran MiXCR and retained productive beta chains. Rows are combined by CDR3 protein, so each entry shows the most common genes and DNA. TCRdb, not the authors, supplied the V and J calls. The sample table lists 780,000 or so distinct CDR3 sequences, roughly three fifths of them with a count of one. 25% to 30% of the sample is taken by the ten largest.

As to this clonotype: The antigen it recognizes is unknown. The sample holds no much larger clone one base away, and base qualities are not on file.

Donors were approximately 42 systemically healthy Caucasian individuals from Russia aged roughly 6 to 100 years. About 10 milliliters of peripheral blood were drawn from each donor into EDTA-treated Vacutainer tubes. PBMCs were isolated by Ficoll-Paque density-gradient centrifugation, with at least 6 million obtained per sample. Total RNA, at least 6 micrograms per sample, was extracted from PBMCs with Trizol reagent. The percentages of naive CD45RAhigh/CD27high T cells were determined by flow cytometry on a PBMC aliquot from every donor. In this chain, TRBV29-1 is recombined with TRBJ1-4, with the D gene not clear enough to name. Sequencing was carried out using blood. The receptor was isolated from a man aged 35-49 years in good health. The DNA is as follows: TGCAGCGTTGAGACTAGTTCCGGCGAAAAACTGTTTTTT. This translates into CSVETSSGEKLFF.